Each of the 8 T cell receptor beta chains below was sequenced from the same sample in a study of blood T cell repertoires in COVID-19. Only in-frame clones appear in the TCRdb table, and some are missing; sequencing was by immunoSEQ multiplex PCR. The sample shows 220,000 or so clones, 84% of them seen only once. Material for sequencing was PBMCs or T cells enriched from blood (not recorded which). These receptors were taken from a woman aged 40-49 years who had recovered from COVID-19.

V and J are TRBV6-5 and TRBJ2-2; 9 bases fit TRBD1. Germline lookup yields CDR1 MNHEY and CDR2 SVGAGI. The V and J ends lost 7 bases and 5 bases, in that order; junction bases with no gene match: 5. The CDR3 runs 14 residues. The CDR3 here is CASTDRGGTGELFF. The CDR3 nucleotides read TGTGCCAGCACCGACAGGGGGGGAACCGGGGAGCTGTTTTTT.

The chain couples TRBV15 to TRBJ2-7; possible D gene TRBD2, 6 bases. The CDR3 runs to 15 residues. Germline CDR1 reads LNHNV; CDR2 reads YYDKDF (reference sequence). The V gene lost 1 base and the J gene lost 2 bases, with 12 bases spanning the gap. The CDR3 loop reads CATSRGRLGPYEQYV. The CDR3 DNA is TGTGCCACCAGCAGAGGTCGACTAGGTCCCTACGAGCAGTACGTC.

This clone was detected a few times. This chain links TRBV27 with TRBJ2-7; perhaps TRBD2 as D (6 bases). The V end was cut by 4 bases, the J end by 3 bases, with 10 bases between. Germline CDR1 and CDR2: MNHEY and SMNVEV (reference sequence). CDR3 length: 13 amino acids. The CDR3 spells CASSWGRHYEQYF. For the CDR3, the DNA is TGTGCCAGCAGTTGGGGGAGGCACTACGAGCAGTACTTC.

The chain joins TRBV11-2 to TRBJ2-3; TRBD2 agrees at 8 bases. The trim removed 6 bases at V and 4 bases at J, leaving 6 bases unmatched. The germline V gene has CDR1 SGHAT and CDR2 FQNNGV. The CDR3 is 14 amino acids. CDR3 amino acids: CASREAGGADTQYF. The CDR3 DNA is TGTGCCAGCAGAGAGGCGGGAGGCGCAGATACGCAGTATTTT.

The sample holds a few counts of this clone. J is TRBJ2-2 and V is TRBV2; TRBD2 agrees at 9 bases. The V gene's germline CDR1 is SNHLY and CDR2 FYNNEI. This CDR3 has 15 amino acids. The ends lost 5 bases at V and 1 base at J; junction bases unmatched: 2. The CDR3, as DNA: TGTGCCAGCAGTCTACTAGCGGGGAACACCGGGGAGCTGTTTTTT. Protein: CASSLLAGNTGELFF.

The V and J genes are TRBV2 and TRBJ2-1; TRBD2 is a possible D gene (6 bases). Germline CDR1 and CDR2: SNHLY and FYNNEI. The CDR3 totals 15 residues. The V gene lost 5 bases and the J gene lost 0 bases, with 11 bases spanning the gap. CDR3 DNA: TGTGCCAGCAGTAAACAGCGGGCCTCCTACAATGAGCAGTTCTTC. It translates to CASSKQRASYNEQFF.

The V gene is TRBV14, the J gene TRBJ1-4; D gene unclear. The CDR3 consists of 16 residues. V was shortened by 4 bases and J by 8 bases, with 20 bases between the two germline ends. Looked up from germline, CDR1 is SGHDN and CDR2 is FVKESK. The CDR3 DNA reads as TGTGCCAGCAGCCTCCCCTCAAGCGGATATGGAGAAAAACTGTTTTTT. Protein product: CASSLPSSGYGEKLFF.

The chain couples TRBV7-2 to TRBJ1-1; possibly TRBD1 for D (5 bases). Per the germline V gene, CDR1 is SGHTA and CDR2 is FQGNSA. This CDR3 is 13 amino acids long. The V and J ends lost 2 bases and 2 bases respectively, with 6 bases between them. The CDR3 bases are TGTGCCAGCAGCTTACAGGGTAACACTGAAGCTTTCTTT. Translation gives CASSLQGNTEAFF.